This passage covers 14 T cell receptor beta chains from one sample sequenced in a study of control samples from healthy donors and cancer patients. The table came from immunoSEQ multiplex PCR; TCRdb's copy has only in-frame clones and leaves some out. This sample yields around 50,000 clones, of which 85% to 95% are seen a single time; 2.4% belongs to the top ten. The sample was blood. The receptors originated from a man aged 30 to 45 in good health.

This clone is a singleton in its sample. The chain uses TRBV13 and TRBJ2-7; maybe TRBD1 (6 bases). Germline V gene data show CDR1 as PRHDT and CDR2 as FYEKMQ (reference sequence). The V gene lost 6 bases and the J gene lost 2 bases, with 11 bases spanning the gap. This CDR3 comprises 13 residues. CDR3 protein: CASSLQGPYEQYF. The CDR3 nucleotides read TGTGCCAGCAGTTTACAGGGTCCCTACGAGCAGTACTTC. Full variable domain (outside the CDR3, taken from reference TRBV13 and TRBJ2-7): AAGVIQSPRHLIKEKRETATLKCYPIPRHDTVYWYQQGPGQDPQFLISFYEKMQSDKGSIPDRFSAQQFSDYHSELNMSSLELGDSALYFCASSLQGPYEQYFGPGTRLTVT.

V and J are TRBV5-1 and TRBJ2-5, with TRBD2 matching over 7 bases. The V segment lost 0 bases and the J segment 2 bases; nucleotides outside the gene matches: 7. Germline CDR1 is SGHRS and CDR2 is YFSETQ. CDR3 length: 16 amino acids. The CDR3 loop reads CASSLGLAESQETQYF. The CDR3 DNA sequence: TGCGCCAGCAGCTTGGGACTAGCAGAATCTCAAGAGACCCAGTACTTC.

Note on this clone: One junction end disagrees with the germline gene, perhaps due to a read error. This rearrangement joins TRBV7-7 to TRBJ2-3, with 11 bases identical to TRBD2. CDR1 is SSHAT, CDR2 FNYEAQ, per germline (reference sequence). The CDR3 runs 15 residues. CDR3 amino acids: CASSPSGRMADTQYF. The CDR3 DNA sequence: TGTGCTAGCAGCCCTAGCGGGAGGATGGCAGATACGCAGTATTTT.

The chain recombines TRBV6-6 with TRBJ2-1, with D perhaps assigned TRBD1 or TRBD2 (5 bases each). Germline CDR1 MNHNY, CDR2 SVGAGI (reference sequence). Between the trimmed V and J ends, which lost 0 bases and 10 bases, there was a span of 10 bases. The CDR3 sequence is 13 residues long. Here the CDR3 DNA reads TGTGCCAGCAGTTACTCGTTGGGGGAAGAGCAGTTCTTC. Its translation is CASSYSLGEEQFF.

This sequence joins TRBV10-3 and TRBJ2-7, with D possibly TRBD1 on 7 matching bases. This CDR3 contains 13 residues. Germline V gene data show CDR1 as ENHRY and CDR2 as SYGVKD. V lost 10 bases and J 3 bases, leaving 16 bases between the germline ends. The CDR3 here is CATYRQGGYEQYF. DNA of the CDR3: TGTGCCACCTATCGCCAGGGGGGCTACGAGCAGTACTTC.

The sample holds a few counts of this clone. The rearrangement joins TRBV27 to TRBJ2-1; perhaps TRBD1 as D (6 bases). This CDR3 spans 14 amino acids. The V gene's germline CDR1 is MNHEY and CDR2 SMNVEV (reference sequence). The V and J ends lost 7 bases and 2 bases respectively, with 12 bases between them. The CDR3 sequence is CASKGEITYNEQFF. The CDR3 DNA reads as TGTGCCAGCAAGGGGGAGATTACCTACAATGAGCAGTTCTTC.

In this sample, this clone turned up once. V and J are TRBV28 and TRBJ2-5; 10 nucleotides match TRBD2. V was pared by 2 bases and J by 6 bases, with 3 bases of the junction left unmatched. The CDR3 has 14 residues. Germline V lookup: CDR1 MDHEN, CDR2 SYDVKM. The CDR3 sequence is CASSLPSGRKTQYF. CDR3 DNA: TGTGCCAGCAGTTTACCTAGCGGGAGAAAGACCCAGTACTTC.

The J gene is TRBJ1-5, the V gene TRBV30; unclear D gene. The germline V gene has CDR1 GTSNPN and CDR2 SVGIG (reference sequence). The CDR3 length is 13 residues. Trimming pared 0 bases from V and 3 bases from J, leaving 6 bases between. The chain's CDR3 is CAWSVSPNQPQHF. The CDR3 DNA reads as TGTGCCTGGAGTGTGTCACCCAATCAGCCCCAGCATTTT.

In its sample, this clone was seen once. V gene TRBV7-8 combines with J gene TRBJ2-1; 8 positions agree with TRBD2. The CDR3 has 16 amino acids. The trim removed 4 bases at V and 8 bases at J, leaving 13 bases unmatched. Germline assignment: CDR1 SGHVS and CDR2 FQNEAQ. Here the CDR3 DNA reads TGTGCCAGCAGCTGGACTATCGGGACTAGGGTCGATGAGCAGTTCTTC. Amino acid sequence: CASSWTIGTRVDEQFF. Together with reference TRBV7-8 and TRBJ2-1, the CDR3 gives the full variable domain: GAGVSQSPRYKVAKRGQDVALRCDPISGHVSLFWYQQALGQGPEFLTYFQNEAQLDKSGLPSDRFFAERPEGSVSTLKIQRTQQEDSAVYLCASSWTIGTRVDEQFFGPGTRLTVL.

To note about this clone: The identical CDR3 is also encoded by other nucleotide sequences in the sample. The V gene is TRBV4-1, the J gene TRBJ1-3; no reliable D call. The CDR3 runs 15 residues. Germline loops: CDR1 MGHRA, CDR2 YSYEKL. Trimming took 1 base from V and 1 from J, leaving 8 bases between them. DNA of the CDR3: TGCGCCAGCAGCCAAGTCCCCGGGTCTGGAAACACCATATATTTT. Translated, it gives CASSQVPGSGNTIYF.

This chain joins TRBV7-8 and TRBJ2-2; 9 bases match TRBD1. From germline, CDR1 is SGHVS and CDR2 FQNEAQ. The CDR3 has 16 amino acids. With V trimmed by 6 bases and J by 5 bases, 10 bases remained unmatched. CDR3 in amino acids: CASRYPGTGLTGELFF. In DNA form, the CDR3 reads TGTGCCAGCAGATACCCCGGGACAGGGCTGACCGGGGAGCTGTTTTTT.

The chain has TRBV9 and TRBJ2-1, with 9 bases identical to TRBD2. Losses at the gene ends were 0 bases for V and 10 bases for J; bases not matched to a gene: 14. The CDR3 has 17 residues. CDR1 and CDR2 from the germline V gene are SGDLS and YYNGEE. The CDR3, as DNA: TGTGCCAGCAGCGTAGGCGGGGTGGCGGGAGGGCTTTTGGAGCAGTTCTTC. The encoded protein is CASSVGGVAGGLLEQFF.

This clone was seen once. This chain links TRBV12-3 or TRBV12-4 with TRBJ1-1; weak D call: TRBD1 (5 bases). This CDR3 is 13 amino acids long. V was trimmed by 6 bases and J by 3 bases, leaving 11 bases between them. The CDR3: CASRYQGYTEAFF. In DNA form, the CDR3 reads TGTGCCAGCAGGTATCAGGGATACACTGAAGCTTTCTTT.

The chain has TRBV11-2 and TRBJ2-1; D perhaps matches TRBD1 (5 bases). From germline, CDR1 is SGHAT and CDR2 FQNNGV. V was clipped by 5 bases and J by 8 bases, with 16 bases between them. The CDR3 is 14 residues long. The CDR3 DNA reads TGTGCCAGCAGCCCTAGACAGTCTCTCTATGAGCAGTTCTTC. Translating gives CASSPRQSLYEQFF.